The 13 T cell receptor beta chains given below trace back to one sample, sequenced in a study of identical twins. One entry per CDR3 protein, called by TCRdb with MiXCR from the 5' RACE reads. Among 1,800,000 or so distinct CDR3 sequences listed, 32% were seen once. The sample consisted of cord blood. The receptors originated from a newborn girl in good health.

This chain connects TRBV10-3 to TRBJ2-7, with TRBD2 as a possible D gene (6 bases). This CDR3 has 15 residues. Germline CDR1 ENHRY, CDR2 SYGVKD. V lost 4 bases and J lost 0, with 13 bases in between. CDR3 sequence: CAISAPSVSSYEQYF. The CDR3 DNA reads TGTGCCATCAGTGCGCCTAGCGTCAGCTCCTACGAGCAGTACTTC.

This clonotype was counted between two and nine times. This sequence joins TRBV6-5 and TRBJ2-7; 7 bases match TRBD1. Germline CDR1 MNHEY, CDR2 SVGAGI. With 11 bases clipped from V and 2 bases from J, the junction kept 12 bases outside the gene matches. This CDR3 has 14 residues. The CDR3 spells CASETGTAPYEQYF. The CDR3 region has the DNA TGTGCCTCCGAAACCGGGACAGCCCCCTACGAGCAGTACTTC.

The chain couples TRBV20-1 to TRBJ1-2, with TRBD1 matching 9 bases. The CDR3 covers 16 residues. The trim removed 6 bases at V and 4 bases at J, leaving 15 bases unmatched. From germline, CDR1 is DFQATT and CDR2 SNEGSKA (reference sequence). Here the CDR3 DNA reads TGCAGTGCCCCGAGGCGACGTCCGGGACAGGGCTATGGCTACACCTTC. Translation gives CSAPRRRPGQGYGYTF.

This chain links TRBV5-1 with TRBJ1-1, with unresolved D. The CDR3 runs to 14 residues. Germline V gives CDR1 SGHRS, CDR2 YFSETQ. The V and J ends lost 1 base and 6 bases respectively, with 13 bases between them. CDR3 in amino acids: CASSLFPGYPEAFF. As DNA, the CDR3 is TGCGCCAGCAGCTTGTTTCCCGGATATCCTGAAGCTTTCTTT.

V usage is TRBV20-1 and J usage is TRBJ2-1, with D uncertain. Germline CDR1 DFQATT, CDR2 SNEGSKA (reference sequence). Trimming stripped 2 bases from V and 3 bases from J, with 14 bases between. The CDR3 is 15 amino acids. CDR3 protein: CSARKLALYYNEQFF. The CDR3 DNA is TGCAGTGCTAGAAAACTCGCCCTTTACTACAATGAGCAGTTCTTC.

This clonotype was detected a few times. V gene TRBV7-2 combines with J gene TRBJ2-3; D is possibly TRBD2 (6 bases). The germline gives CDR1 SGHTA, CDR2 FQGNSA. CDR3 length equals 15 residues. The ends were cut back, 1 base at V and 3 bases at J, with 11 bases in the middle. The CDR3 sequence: CASSLVRESTDTQYF. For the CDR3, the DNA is TGTGCCAGCAGCTTAGTCCGGGAGTCGACAGATACGCAGTATTTT.

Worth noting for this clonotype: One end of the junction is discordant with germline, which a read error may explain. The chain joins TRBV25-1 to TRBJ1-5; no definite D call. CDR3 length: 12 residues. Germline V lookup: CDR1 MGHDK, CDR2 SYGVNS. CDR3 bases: TGTGCCAGCAGTGGTGGGAATCGGCCCCAGCATTTT. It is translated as CASSGGNRPQHF.

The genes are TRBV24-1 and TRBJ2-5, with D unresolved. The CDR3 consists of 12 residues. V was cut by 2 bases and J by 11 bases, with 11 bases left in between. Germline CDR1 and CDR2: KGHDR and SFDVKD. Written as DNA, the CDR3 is TGTGCCACCAGTGATTGGTACAATGAGCAGTACTTC. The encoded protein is CATSDWYNEQYF.

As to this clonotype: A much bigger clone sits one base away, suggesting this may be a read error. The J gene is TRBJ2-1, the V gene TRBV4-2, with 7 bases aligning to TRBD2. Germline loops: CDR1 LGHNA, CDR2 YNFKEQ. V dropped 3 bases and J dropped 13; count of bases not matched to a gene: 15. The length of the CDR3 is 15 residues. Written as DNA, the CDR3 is TGTGCCAGCAGCCAGAAAGCGGGGTTACGAGAGACCCAGTTCTTC. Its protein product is CASSQKAGLRETQFF.

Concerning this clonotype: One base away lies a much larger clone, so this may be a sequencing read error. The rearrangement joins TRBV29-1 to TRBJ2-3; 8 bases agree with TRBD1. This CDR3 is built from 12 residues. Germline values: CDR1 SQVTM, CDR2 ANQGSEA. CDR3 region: CSVTGAEDAQYF. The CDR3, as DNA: TGCAGCGTGACAGGGGCAGAAGATGCGCAGTATTTT.

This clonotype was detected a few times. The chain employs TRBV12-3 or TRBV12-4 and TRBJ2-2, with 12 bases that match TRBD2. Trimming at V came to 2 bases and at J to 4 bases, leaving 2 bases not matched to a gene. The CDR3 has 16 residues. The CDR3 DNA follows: TGTGCCAGCAGTTTACCGGGACTAGCGGGCACCGGGGAGCTGTTTTTT. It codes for CASSLPGLAGTGELFF.

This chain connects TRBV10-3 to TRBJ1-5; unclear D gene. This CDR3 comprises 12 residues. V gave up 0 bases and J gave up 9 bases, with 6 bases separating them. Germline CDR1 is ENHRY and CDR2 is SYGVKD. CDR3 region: CAISESPRPQHF. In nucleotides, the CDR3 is TGTGCCATCAGTGAGTCGCCGAGGCCCCAGCATTTT.

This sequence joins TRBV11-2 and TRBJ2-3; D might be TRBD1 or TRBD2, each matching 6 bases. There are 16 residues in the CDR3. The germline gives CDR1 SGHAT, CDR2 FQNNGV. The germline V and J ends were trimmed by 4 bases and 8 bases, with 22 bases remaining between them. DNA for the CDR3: TGTGCCAGCAGCTCCCTCGGGGGCAGCGCCCCATTTACGCAGTATTTT. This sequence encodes CASSSLGGSAPFTQYF. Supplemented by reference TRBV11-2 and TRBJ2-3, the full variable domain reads EAGVAQSPRYKIIEKRQSVAFWCNPISGHATLYWYQQILGQGPKLLIQFQNNGVVDDSQLPKDRFSAERLKGVDSTLKIQPAKLEDSAVYLCASSSLGGSAPFTQYFGPGTRLTVL.